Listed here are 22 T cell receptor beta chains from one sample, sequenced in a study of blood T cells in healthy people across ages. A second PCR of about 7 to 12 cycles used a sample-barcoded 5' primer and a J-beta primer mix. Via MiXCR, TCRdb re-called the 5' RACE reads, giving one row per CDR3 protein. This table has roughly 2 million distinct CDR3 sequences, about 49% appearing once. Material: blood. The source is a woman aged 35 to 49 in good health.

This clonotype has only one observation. The CDR3 DNA is TGCGCCAGCAGCCTTCAGTCCGGGACAACCTATGGCTACACCTTC. Translating gives CASSLQSGTTYGYTF. The genes are TRBV5-1 and TRBJ1-2; TRBD1 is a possible D gene (6 bases). Trimming stripped 4 bases from V and 4 bases from J, with 17 bases between. Germline CDR1 SGHRS, CDR2 YFSETQ. This CDR3 comprises 15 residues. Full variable domain (outside the CDR3, taken from reference TRBV5-1 and TRBJ1-2): KAGVTQTPRYLIKTRGQQVTLSCSPISGHRSVSWYQQTPGQGLQFLFEYFSETQRNKGNFPGRFSGRQFSNSRSEMNVSTLELGDSALYLCASSLQSGTTYGYTFGSGTRLTVV.

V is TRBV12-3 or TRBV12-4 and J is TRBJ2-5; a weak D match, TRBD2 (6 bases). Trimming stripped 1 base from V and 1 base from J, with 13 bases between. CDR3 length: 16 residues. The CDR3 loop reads CASSLEGGVSQETQYF. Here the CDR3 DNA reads TGTGCCAGCAGTTTAGAGGGCGGGGTCTCCCAAGAGACCCAGTACTTC.

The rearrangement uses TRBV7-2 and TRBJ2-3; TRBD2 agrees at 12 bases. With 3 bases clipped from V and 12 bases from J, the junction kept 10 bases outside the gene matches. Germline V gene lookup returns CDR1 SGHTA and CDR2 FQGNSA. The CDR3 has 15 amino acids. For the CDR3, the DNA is TGTGCCAGCAGCTTTTCGTCTAGCGGGGGGGACGCTCAGTATTTT. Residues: CASSFSSSGGDAQYF. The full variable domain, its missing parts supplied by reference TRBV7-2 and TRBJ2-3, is GAGVSQSPSNKVTEKGKDVELRCDPISGHTALYWYRQSLGQGLEFLIYFQGNSAPDKSGLPSDRFSAERTGGSVSTLTIQRTQQEDSAVYLCASSFSSSGGDAQYFGPGTRLTVL.

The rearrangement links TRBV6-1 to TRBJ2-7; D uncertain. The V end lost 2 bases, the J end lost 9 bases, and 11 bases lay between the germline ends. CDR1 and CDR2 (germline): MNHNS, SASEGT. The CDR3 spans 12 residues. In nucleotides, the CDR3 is TGTGCCAGCAGTGAATTAGGGCATACGCAGTACTTC. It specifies CASSELGHTQYF.

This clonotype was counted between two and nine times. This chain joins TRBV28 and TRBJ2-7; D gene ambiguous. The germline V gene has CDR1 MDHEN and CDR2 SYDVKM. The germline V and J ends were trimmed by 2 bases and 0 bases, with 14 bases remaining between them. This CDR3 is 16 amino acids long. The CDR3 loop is CASSLGFPLFSYEQYF. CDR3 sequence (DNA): TGTGCCAGCAGTTTAGGGTTTCCCCTATTCTCCTACGAGCAGTACTTC.

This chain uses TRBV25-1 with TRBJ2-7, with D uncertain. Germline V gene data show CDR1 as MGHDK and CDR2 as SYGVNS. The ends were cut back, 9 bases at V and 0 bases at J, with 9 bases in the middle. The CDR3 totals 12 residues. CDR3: CASNMGSYEQYF. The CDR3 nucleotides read TGTGCCAGTAACATGGGCTCCTACGAGCAGTACTTC.

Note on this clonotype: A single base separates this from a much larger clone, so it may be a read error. CDR3 DNA sequence: TGCAGCGTTGAAGGACAGAATTTCCAAGGGACCCAGTACTTC. Translating it yields CSVEGQNFQGTQYF. V and J are TRBV29-1 and TRBJ2-7; D is possibly TRBD1 (5 bases). The J call is uncertain, as TRBJ2-5 better fits the DNA end. The germline CDR1 and CDR2 sequences are SQVTM and ANQGSEA. The CDR3 is made up of 14 amino acids.

In nucleotides, the CDR3 is TGCGCCAGCAGCTTCGGGGACACCTCGCTGGCCCAGTACTTC. Residues: CASSFGDTSLAQYF. The rearrangement links TRBV5-1 to TRBJ2-5; the D gene is possibly TRBD1 (6 bases). This CDR3 has 14 amino acids. Looked up from germline, CDR1 is SGHRS and CDR2 is YFSETQ. Trimming removed 2 bases from V and 9 bases from J, with 17 bases in between.

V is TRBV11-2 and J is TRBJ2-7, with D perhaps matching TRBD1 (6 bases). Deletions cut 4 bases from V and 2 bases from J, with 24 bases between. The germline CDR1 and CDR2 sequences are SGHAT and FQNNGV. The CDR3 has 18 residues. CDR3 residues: CASSSPSPGQPMTYEQYF. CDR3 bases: TGTGCCAGCAGCTCCCCCAGCCCCGGACAGCCGATGACCTACGAGCAGTACTTC.

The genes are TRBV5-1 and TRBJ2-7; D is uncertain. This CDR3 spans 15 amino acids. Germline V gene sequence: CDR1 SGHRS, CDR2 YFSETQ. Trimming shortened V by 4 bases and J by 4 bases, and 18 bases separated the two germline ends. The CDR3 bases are TGCGCCAGCAGCCCGTTCCTGGGAAGCTCGTACGAGCAGTACTTC. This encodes CASSPFLGSSYEQYF. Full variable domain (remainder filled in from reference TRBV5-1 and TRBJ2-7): KAGVTQTPRYLIKTRGQQVTLSCSPISGHRSVSWYQQTPGQGLQFLFEYFSETQRNKGNFPGRFSGRQFSNSRSEMNVSTLELGDSALYLCASSPFLGSSYEQYFGPGTRLTVT.

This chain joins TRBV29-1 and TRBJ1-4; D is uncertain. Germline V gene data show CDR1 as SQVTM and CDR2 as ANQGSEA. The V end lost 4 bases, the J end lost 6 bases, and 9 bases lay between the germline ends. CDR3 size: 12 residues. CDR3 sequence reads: CSVGKNYEKLFF. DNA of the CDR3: TGCAGCGTTGGGAAGAACTATGAAAAACTGTTTTTT.

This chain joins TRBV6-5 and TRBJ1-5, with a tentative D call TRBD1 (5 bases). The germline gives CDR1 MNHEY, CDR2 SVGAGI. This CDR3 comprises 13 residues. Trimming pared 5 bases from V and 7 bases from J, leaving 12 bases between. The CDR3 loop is CASSDGRGQPQHF. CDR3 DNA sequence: TGTGCCAGCAGTGACGGGAGGGGCCAGCCCCAGCATTTT.

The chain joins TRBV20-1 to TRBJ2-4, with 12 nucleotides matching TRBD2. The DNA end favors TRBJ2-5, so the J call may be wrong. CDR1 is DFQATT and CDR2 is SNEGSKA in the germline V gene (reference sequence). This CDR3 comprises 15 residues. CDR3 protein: CSAQLAGGWKETQYF. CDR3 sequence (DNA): TGCAGTGCCCAGCTAGCGGGGGGGTGGAAAGAGACCCAGTACTTC.

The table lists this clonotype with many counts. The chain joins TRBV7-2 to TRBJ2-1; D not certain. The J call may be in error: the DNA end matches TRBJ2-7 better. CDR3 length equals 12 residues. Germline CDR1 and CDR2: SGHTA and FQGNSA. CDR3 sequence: CASSLVYNEQYF. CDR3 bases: TGTGCCAGCAGCTTAGTATATAACGAGCAGTACTTC.

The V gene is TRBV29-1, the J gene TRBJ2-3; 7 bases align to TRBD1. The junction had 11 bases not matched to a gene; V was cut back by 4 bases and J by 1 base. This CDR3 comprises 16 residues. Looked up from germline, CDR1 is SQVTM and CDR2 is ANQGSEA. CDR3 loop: CSVAGTATSGTDTQYF. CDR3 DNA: TGCAGCGTTGCGGGGACAGCAACATCTGGCACAGATACGCAGTATTTT.

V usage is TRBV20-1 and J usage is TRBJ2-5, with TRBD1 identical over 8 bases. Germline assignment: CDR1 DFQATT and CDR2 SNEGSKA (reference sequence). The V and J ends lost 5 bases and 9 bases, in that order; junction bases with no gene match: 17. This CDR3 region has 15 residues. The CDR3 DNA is TGCAGTGCTCCGACAGTAGACAGGGGACCCGGGGCCCAGTACTTC. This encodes CSAPTVDRGPGAQYF.

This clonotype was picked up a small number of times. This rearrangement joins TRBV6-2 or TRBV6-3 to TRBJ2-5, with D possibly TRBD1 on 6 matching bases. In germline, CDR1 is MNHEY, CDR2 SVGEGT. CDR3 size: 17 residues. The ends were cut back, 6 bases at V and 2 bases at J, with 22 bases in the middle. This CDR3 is CASRPLRDKPGQETQYF. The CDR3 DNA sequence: TGTGCCAGCAGACCACTCCGGGACAAACCTGGACAAGAGACCCAGTACTTC.

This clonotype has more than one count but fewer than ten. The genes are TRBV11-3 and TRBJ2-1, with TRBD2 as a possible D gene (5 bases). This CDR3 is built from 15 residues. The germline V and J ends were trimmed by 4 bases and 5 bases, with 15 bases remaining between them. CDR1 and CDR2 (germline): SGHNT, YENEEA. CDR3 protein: CASSSNGLLDNEQFF. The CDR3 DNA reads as TGTGCCAGCAGCTCAAACGGACTCTTAGACAATGAGCAGTTCTTC.

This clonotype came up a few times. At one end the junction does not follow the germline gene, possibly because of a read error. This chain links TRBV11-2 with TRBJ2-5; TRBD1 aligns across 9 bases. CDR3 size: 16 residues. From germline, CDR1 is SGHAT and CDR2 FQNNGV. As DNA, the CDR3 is TGTGCCGGCAGGGATAGGACAGGGGAGACCCAAGAGACCCAGTACTTC. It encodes CAGRDRTGETQETQYF.

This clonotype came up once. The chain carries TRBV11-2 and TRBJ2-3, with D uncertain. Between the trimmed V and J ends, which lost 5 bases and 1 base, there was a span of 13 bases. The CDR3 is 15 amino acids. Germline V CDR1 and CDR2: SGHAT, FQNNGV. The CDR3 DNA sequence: TGTGCCAGCAGCGACGGTCTTTCGGGCACAGATACGCAGTATTTT. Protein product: CASSDGLSGTDTQYF. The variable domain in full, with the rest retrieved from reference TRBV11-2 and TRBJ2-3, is EAGVAQSPRYKIIEKRQSVAFWCNPISGHATLYWYQQILGQGPKLLIQFQNNGVVDDSQLPKDRFSAERLKGVDSTLKIQPAKLEDSAVYLCASSDGLSGTDTQYFGPGTRLTVL.

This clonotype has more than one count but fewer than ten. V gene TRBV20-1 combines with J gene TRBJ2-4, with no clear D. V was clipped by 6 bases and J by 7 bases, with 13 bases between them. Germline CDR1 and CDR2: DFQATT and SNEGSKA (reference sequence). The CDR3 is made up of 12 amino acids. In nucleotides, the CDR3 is TGCAGTGCAGGGTCGAACGGGAACATTCAGTACTTC. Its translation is CSAGSNGNIQYF.

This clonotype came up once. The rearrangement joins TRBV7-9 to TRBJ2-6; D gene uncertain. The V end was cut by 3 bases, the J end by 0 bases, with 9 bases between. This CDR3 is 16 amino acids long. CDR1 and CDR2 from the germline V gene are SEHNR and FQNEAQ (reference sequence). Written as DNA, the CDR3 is TGTGCCAGCAGCTTGAAAGTCTACTCTGGGGCCAACGTCCTGACTTTC. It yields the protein CASSLKVYSGANVLTF.